These T cell receptor beta chains were read from a single sample in a study of blood T cells in healthy people across ages. TCRdb passed the 5' RACE reads through MiXCR, listing each CDR3 protein once. The sample records roughly 930,000 distinct CDR3 sequences, roughly 43% being singletons. Sequencing was carried out using blood. These receptor sequences come from a man aged 25-45 years in good health. Each CDR3 is given with its conserved first and last residue. D genes are given only for firm matches. Some rows have no size entry. The others give once, few or many, or a class for an expanded clone.

TRBV10-3	TRBD2	.	TRBJ2-3	TGTGCCATCAAGTTGACTAGCGGGGGCACAGATACGCAGTATTTT	CAIKLTSGGTDTQYF
TRBV6-2/TRBV6-3	.	.	TRBJ2-6	TGTGCCAGCAGTCACGAACGGGCTTTCGGGGCCAACGTCCTGACTTTC	CASSHERAFGANVLTF
TRBV2	.	.	TRBJ2-5	TGTGCCAGCAGTGAAGCGAGGCCGGGGACCCGGTACTTC	CASSEARPGTRYF
TRBV27	.	few	TRBJ2-5	TGTGCCAGCAGTTTTCGGGACGGTCAAGAGACCCAGTACTTC	CASSFRDGQETQYF
TRBV18	TRBD1	.	TRBJ2-7	TGTGCCAGCTCACCACCGTTTCAGGGGGCGTGGGAGCAGTACTTC	CASSPPFQGAWEQYF
TRBV5-1	.	.	TRBJ2-7	TGCGCCAGCGTTCAACGGGACGGCGCCTACGAGCAGTACTTC	CASVQRDGAYEQYF
TRBV28	.	few	TRBJ1-2	TGTGCCAGCAGTCCACCTAACAGGGACTATGGCTACACCTTC	CASSPPNRDYGYTF
TRBV4-1	TRBD2	.	TRBJ2-3	TGCGCCAGCAGCCAAGAGGCTAGCGGCGATACGCAGTATTTT	CASSQEASGDTQYF
TRBV6-2/TRBV6-3	.	few	TRBJ1-1	TGTGCCAGCAGCGGGGACCCACCGAAAGCTTTCTTT	CASSGDPPKAFF
TRBV28	.	.	TRBJ2-7	TGTGCCAGCAGTACTGCCGACGTGGGGCCGGGGCGATTGTCCTACGAGCAGTACTTC	CASSTADVGPGRLSYEQYF
TRBV29-1	.	.	TRBJ1-4	TGCAGCGTTGCCTCCCCTGGACAGCTGAATGAAAAACTGTTTTTT	CSVASPGQLNEKLFF
TRBV24-1	.	.	TRBJ2-2	TGTGCCACCAGTGACTCTCCACTATGGGCCGGGGAGCTGTTTTTT	CATSDSPLWAGELFF
TRBV6-4	.	many	TRBJ2-3	TGTGCCAGCAGTGACTCGACCACAGATACGCAGTATTTT	CASSDSTTDTQYF
TRBV5-1	.	.	TRBJ2-7	TGCGCCAGCAGCTTGTATTCCGACGAGCAGTACTTC	CASSLYSDEQYF
TRBV7-2	TRBD2	few	TRBJ2-3	TGTGCCAGCAGCTTCACTAGCGGGGGTGTGGCGGATACGCAGTATTTT	CASSFTSGGVADTQYF
TRBV28	.	.	TRBJ1-2	TGTGCCAGCAGTTCCCCCCCGGTATATGGCTACACCTTC	CASSSPPVYGYTF
TRBV15	TRBD2	.	TRBJ2-5	TGTGCCACCAGCAGAGATAGCGGGGGGGCAGAGACCCAGTACTTC	CATSRDSGGAETQYF
TRBV5-6	TRBD2	once	TRBJ2-5	TGTGCCAGCAGCTTGAGGGTCGTGACTAGCCGGGGCTTAGAGACCCAGTACTTC	CASSLRVVTSRGLETQYF
TRBV14	.	few	TRBJ1-4	TGTGCCAGCAGCCAAAAAGCAAGGCAGGGGAATGAAAAACTGTTTTTT	CASSQKARQGNEKLFF
TRBV20-1	.	.	TRBJ2-7	TGCAGTGCTAGAGCCACCCCCCGCTACGAGCAGTACTTC	CSARATPRYEQYF
TRBV29-1	.	few	TRBJ2-3	TGCAGCGTCCTGTCCGCGACTAGTGCCATAAGCACAGATACGCAGTATTTT	CSVLSATSAISTDTQYF
TRBV3-1	TRBD1	.	TRBJ1-1	TGTGCCAGCAGCCACAAGCCCGGGACAGCGAACACTGAAGCTTTCTTT	CASSHKPGTANTEAFF
TRBV29-1	.	many	TRBJ2-1	TGCAGCGTTGAAGGGGGGCAGGCTTACAATGAGCAGTTCTTC	CSVEGGQAYNEQFF
TRBV3-1	.	few	TRBJ2-7	TGTGCCAGCAGCCAAGAGCGGTTAAGTTACTCCTACGAGCAGTACTTC	CASSQERLSYSYEQYF
TRBV12-3/TRBV12-4	.	.	TRBJ1-2	TGTGCCAGCACCCCTACCGGACGGGGAAACTATGGCTACACCTTC	CASTPTGRGNYGYTF
TRBV29-1	TRBD1	few	TRBJ2-7	TGCAGCGTTCGCGACAGGGTTTACAATGAGCAGTACTTC	CSVRDRVYNEQYF
TRBV20-1	.	few	TRBJ2-7	TGCAGTGCTAGAGCTACAGGGTATAAGTTGTACTTTTACGAGCAGTACTTC	CSARATGYKLYFYEQYF
TRBV24-1	.	.	TRBJ2-2	TGTGCCACCAGTCCTACCGGGACACGGGCGAACACCGGGGAGCTGTTTTTT	CATSPTGTRANTGELFF